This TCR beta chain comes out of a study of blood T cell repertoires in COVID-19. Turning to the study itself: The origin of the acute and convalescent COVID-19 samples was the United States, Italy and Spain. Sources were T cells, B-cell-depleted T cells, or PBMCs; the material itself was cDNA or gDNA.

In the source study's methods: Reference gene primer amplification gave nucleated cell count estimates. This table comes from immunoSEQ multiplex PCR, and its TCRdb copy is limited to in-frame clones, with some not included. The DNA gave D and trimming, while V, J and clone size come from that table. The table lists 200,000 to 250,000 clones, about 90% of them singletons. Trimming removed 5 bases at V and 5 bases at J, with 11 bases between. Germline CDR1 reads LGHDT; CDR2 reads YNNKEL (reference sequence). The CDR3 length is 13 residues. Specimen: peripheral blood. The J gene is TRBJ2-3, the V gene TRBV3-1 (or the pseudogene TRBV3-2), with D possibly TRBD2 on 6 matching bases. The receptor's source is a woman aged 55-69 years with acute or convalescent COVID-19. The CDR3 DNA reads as TGTGCCAGCAGCTCGCGGGGCTTAGATACGCAGTATTTT. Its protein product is CASSSRGLDTQYF.